These 12 T cell receptor beta chains were sequenced from one sample in a study of response to subunit inactivated influenza vaccine. Each CDR3 protein is one row after TCRdb ran MiXCR on the RT-PCR reads. The sample comprises 600,000 to 850,000 distinct CDR3 sequences, 14% of which are singletons, and approximately 7.6% rests with the top ten. Sequenced material: PBMCs from blood, taken 14 to 15 days before vaccination. The source is a man aged 50 to 59 who received an inactivated influenza vaccine.

The chain employs TRBV5-8 and TRBJ2-2; no clear D. V shed 4 bases and J shed 2 bases, with 6 bases lying between them. This CDR3 region has 13 residues. Germline CDR1 is SGHTS and CDR2 is YDEGEE. The CDR3, as DNA: TGTGCCAGCAGCCGGATCAACACCGGGGAGCTGTTTTTT. As protein: CASSRINTGELFF.

This clonotype was detected ten times or more. The DNA of the CDR3 is TGTGCCAGCAGCTTGGCCAGTAAGAATCAGCCCCAGCATTTT. This sequence encodes CASSLASKNQPQHF. The chain couples TRBV5-6 to TRBJ1-5; D gene uncertain. CDR1 and CDR2 (germline): SGHDT, YYEEEE. There are 14 residues in the CDR3. Trimming shortened V by 0 bases and J by 4 bases, and 8 bases separated the two germline ends. The full variable domain, with the rest looked up from reference TRBV5-6 and TRBJ1-5, is DAGVTQSPTHLIKTRGQQVTLRCSPKSGHDTVSWYQQALGQGPQFIFQYYEEEERQRGNFPDRFSGHQFPNYSSELNVNALLLGDSALYLCASSLASKNQPQHFGDGTRLSIL.

The rearrangement links TRBV10-2 to TRBJ2-2; 14 nucleotides align to TRBD2. The CDR3 is 19 amino acids. V lost 6 bases, J lost 1 base, and 10 bases stayed unmatched. Looked up from germline, CDR1 is WSHSY and CDR2 is SAAADI. Here the CDR3 reads CASRGPRLAGGENTGELFF. CDR3 DNA sequence: TGCGCCAGCAGGGGTCCGCGACTAGCGGGGGGGGAGAACACCGGGGAGCTGTTTTTT.

This clonotype was counted between two and nine times. This chain connects TRBV20-1 to TRBJ2-5; the D gene is possibly TRBD1 (6 bases). Trimming took off 6 bases at V and 2 bases at J, with 10 bases between the two ends. The CDR3 runs to 12 residues. Germline lookup yields CDR1 DFQATT and CDR2 SNEGSKA (reference sequence). As DNA, the CDR3 is TGCAGTGCGCCCAGGGGTCAAGAGACCCAGTACTTC. Its protein is CSAPRGQETQYF.

J is TRBJ2-1 and V is TRBV7-9; D is undetermined. The V end was cut by 2 bases, the J end by 9 bases, with 8 bases between. The germline gives CDR1 SEHNR, CDR2 FQNEAQ (reference sequence). This CDR3 spans 12 amino acids. The CDR3, as DNA: TGTGCCAGCAGCTTATCTACACGTGAGCAGTTCTTC. It codes for CASSLSTREQFF. The full variable domain, its missing parts supplied by reference TRBV7-9 and TRBJ2-1, is DTGVSQNPRHKITKRGQNVTFRCDPISEHNRLYWYRQTLGQGPEFLTYFQNEAQLEKSRLLSDRFSAERPKGSFSTLEIQRTEQGDSAMYLCASSLSTREQFFGPGTRLTVL.

The sample holds a few counts of this clonotype. The V call is TRBV7-2, the J call TRBJ2-3; 9 nucleotides match TRBD2. The CDR3 length is 16 residues. Germline CDR1 reads SGHTA; CDR2 reads FQGNSA. V shed 4 bases and J 2 bases; nucleotides not matched to a gene: 7. The CDR3 DNA reads TGTGCCAGCAGCTCCAGCGGGAGGCCGATCACAGATACGCAGTATTTT. Encoded protein: CASSSSGRPITDTQYF.

In its sample, this clonotype was seen a few times. The genes are TRBV5-1 and TRBJ2-1, with 11 positions matching TRBD1. V gave up 4 bases and J gave up 8 bases; unmatched junction bases: 5. CDR1 is SGHRS and CDR2 is YFSETQ in the germline V gene. The CDR3 spans 14 residues. The CDR3 reads CASSPGQGGYEQFF. The DNA for the CDR3 is TGCGCCAGCAGCCCGGGACAGGGGGGGTATGAGCAGTTCTTC.

The chain combines TRBV12-5 with TRBJ2-5; D tentatively reads TRBD1 or TRBD2 (6 bases each). This CDR3 region has 19 residues. V lost 0 bases to trimming and J lost 7 bases, with 27 bases between them. Germline V CDR1 and CDR2: LGHNT, FRNRAP. The CDR3 sequence is CASGLVRPGATPLQGTQYF. CDR3 DNA: TGTGCTAGTGGTTTGGTTAGGCCGGGGGCCACCCCACTACAGGGGACCCAGTACTTC.

The V and J genes are TRBV5-1 and TRBJ2-1; no definite D call. From germline, CDR1 is SGHRS and CDR2 YFSETQ. Trimming cost V 3 bases and J 5 bases, with 9 bases left between them. The CDR3 runs to 13 residues. CDR3: CASSYQTDNEQFF. As DNA, the CDR3 is TGCGCCAGCAGCTATCAAACGGACAATGAGCAGTTCTTC.

This sequence joins TRBV11-1 and TRBJ2-5; TRBD2 agrees at 12 bases. V shed 3 bases, J shed 3 bases, and the junction held 8 bases outside the gene matches. This CDR3 is 17 amino acids long. The germline V gene encodes CDR1 SGHAT and CDR2 FQDESV (reference sequence). The CDR3 coding sequence is TGTGCCAGCAGCTTGGGGCTAAGGACTAGCGGGGAAGAGACCCAGTACTTC. Its translation: CASSLGLRTSGEETQYF.

This clonotype was observed at least ten times. J is TRBJ2-2 and V is TRBV7-9; D perhaps matches TRBD2 (5 bases). Germline V gene sequence: CDR1 SEHNR, CDR2 FQNEAQ (reference sequence). This CDR3 spans 13 amino acids. V was trimmed by 4 bases and J by 7 bases, leaving 10 bases between them. The CDR3 bases are TGTGCCAGCAGCTCAACCGAGGGCGGGGAGCTGTTTTTT. It yields the protein CASSSTEGGELFF.

This clonotype showed up just a few times. The V call is TRBV25-1, the J call TRBJ2-1, with 10 bases matching TRBD2. CDR3 length equals 16 residues. Germline trimming cut 1 base from V and 8 bases from J; bases unmatched to any gene: 8. Germline loops: CDR1 MGHDK, CDR2 SYGVNS. The DNA for the CDR3 is TGTGCCAGCAGTGAATTGGGTAGCGGGAGGTCCGATGAGCAGTTCTTC. It specifies CASSELGSGRSDEQFF.